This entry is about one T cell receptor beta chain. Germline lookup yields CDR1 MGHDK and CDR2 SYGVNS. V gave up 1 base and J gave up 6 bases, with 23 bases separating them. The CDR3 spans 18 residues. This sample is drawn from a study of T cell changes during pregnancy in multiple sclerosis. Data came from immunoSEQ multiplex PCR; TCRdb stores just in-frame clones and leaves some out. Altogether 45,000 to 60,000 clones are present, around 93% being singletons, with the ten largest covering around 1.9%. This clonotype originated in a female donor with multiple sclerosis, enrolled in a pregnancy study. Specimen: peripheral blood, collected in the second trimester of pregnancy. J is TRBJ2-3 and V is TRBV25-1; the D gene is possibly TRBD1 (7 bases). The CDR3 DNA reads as TGTGCCAGCAGTGAATCCCAGGGGGGTAGCGGAGAGGGGGATACGCAGTATTTT. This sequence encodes CASSESQGGSGEGDTQYF.